This T cell receptor beta chain appears in the sequencing data of a study of T cell responses to AZD1222 COVID-19 vaccine. V trimming: 3 bases; J trimming: 10 bases; junction bases outside the gene matches: 24. The CDR3 extends over 18 amino acids. Looked up from germline, CDR1 is SGHRS and CDR2 is YFSETQ. Produced via immunoSEQ multiplex PCR; TCRdb's table is partial and in-frame only. The sample has about 69,000 clones, roughly 80% seen once. This sequence was found in an adult who received the AZD1222 COVID-19 vaccine. The rearrangement links TRBV5-1 to TRBJ2-5; TRBD2 aligns across 7 bases. Specimen: peripheral blood, collected 28 days after the second AZD1222 dose. The CDR3 DNA reads TGCGCCAGCAGCTCCACCCCTCCCGCTAGCGGAGGTCAGGGAAGCCAGTACTTC. This sequence encodes CASSSTPPASGGQGSQYF.